One sample yielded the 21 T cell receptor beta chains listed below, sequenced in a study of blood T cell repertoires in COVID-19. TCRdb's table, derived via immunoSEQ multiplex PCR, lists solely in-frame clones and lacks some. The profile shows 150,000 to 180,000 clones, 84% of them singletons. Sequencing input: peripheral blood. The receptors originated from a woman aged 45-60 years with acute or convalescent COVID-19.

V gene TRBV3-1 (or the pseudogene TRBV3-2) combines with J gene TRBJ2-7, with a weak D call TRBD2 (5 bases). CDR1 LGHDT and CDR2 YNNKEL come from the germline V gene (reference sequence). Trimming left V 1 base short and J 0 bases short, with 10 bases between. This CDR3 region has 15 residues. This CDR3 is CASSQGTSSSYEQYF. The CDR3 nucleotides are TGTGCCAGCAGCCAAGGGACTTCCAGCTCCTACGAGCAGTACTTC.

The chain recombines TRBV21-1 with TRBJ1-3; the table names TRBD1, a call not compared with the DNA. TRBV21-1 is tagged as a pseudogene. The length of the CDR3 is 16 residues. CDR3 DNA sequence: TGTGCCAGCAGCATAGTGACAGGAGAGTCTGGAAACACCATATATTTT. Its protein product is CASSIVTGESGNTIYF.

The V call is TRBV24-1, the J call TRBJ2-1; 13 bases map to TRBD2. V lost 3 bases and J lost 7; bases outside the gene matches: 5. This CDR3 is built from 16 residues. Per germline, CDR1 KGHDR and CDR2 SFDVKD. The chain's CDR3 is CATSDRTSGGRNEQFF. The CDR3 region has the DNA TGTGCCACCAGTGATCGGACTAGCGGGGGACGGAATGAGCAGTTCTTC.

The chain has TRBV14 and TRBJ1-3, with unresolved D. This CDR3 region has 16 residues. Germline values: CDR1 SGHDN, CDR2 FVKESK. The ends were cut back, 1 base at V and 0 bases at J, with 10 bases in the middle. The CDR3 region is CASSQVRLISGNTIYF. The CDR3 coding sequence is TGTGCCAGCAGCCAAGTACGACTTATCTCTGGAAACACCATATATTTT.

CDR3 region: CASRTGQGRGQPQHF. As DNA, the CDR3 is TGTGCCAGTAGAACAGGACAGGGGAGGGGACAGCCCCAGCATTTT. The rearrangement uses TRBV19 and TRBJ1-5; the match to TRBD1 covers 9 bases. Germline CDR1 is LNHDA and CDR2 is SQIVND (reference sequence). The CDR3 is made up of 15 amino acids. The V and J ends lost 6 bases and 7 bases, in that order; junction bases with no gene match: 10.

CDR3 sequence (DNA): TGCGCCAGCAGCCTTGGACAGGGAGCTGGTTCCTACGAGCAGTACTTC. Amino acid sequence: CASSLGQGAGSYEQYF. This chain uses TRBV10-2 with TRBJ2-7; the match to TRBD1 covers 8 bases. The trim removed 6 bases at V and 1 base at J, leaving 11 bases unmatched. Germline V CDR1 and CDR2: WSHSY, SAAADI. This CDR3 is 16 amino acids long.

The chain combines TRBV5-1 with TRBJ2-5; 10 nucleotides line up with TRBD2. Trimming took 4 bases from V and 6 from J; bases not matched to a gene: 15. The CDR3 spans 17 residues. The germline V gene encodes CDR1 SGHRS and CDR2 YFSETQ. For the CDR3, the DNA is TGCGCCAGCAGCCGGAGACCGTCTAGCGGGAGTTTGCAGACCCAGTACTTC. Translated: CASSRRPSSGSLQTQYF.

J is TRBJ1-2 and V is TRBV6-5; TRBD1 agrees at 7 bases. Trimming took 5 bases from V and 8 from J; bases not matched to a gene: 5. The CDR3 runs to 12 residues. Germline V gene lookup returns CDR1 MNHEY and CDR2 SVGAGI. The CDR3 loop reads CASSNRGGGYTF. CDR3 nucleotides: TGTGCCAGCAGTAACAGGGGAGGAGGCTACACCTTC.

V is TRBV6-1 and J is TRBJ1-6; TRBD1 might be the D (6 bases). Trimming left V 4 bases short and J 6 bases short, with 19 bases between. CDR1 MNHNS and CDR2 SASEGT come from the germline V gene. There are 17 residues in the CDR3. CDR3: CASSGELEDRLNSPLHF. As DNA, the CDR3 is TGTGCCAGCAGTGGGGAGCTTGAAGACAGGCTTAATTCACCCCTCCACTTT.

The chain joins TRBV18 to TRBJ1-4; TRBD1 aligns across 9 bases. Germline CDR1 is KGHSH and CDR2 is LQKENI. J gave up 11 bases and V 3 bases, and 1 base lay outside the gene matches. The CDR3 loop spans 12 amino acids. The DNA of the CDR3 is TGTGCCAGCTCACCGGGGACAGGGAAACTGTTTTTT. Translation gives CASSPGTGKLFF. Full variable domain (remainder filled in from reference TRBV18 and TRBJ1-4): NAGVMQNPRHLVRRRGQEARLRCSPMKGHSHVYWYRQLPEEGLKFMVYLQKENIIDESGMPKERFSAEFPKEGPSILRIQQVVRGDSAAYFCASSPGTGKLFFGSGTQLSVL.

This chain connects TRBV9 to TRBJ1-3; 7 bases align to TRBD1. Germline loops: CDR1 SGDLS, CDR2 YYNGEE. The CDR3 is made up of 17 amino acids. V lost 0 bases to trimming and J lost 2 bases; unmatched junction nucleotides: 8. DNA for the CDR3: TGTGCCAGCAGCGTAGCTACAGGGGACAAGACTGGAAACACCATATATTTT. Its protein is CASSVATGDKTGNTIYF.

J is TRBJ1-6 and V is TRBV4-2, with a weak D call TRBD1 (5 bases). The CDR3 is 17 residues long. Trimming took 4 bases from V and 12 from J, leaving 25 bases between them. Germline-derived CDR1 and CDR2 are LGHNA and YNFKEQ. CDR3 protein: CASSLYMDIGRRGPLHF. In nucleotides, the CDR3 is TGTGCCAGCAGCCTCTACATGGACATCGGTCGGCGGGGACCCCTCCACTTT.

The chain combines TRBV15 with TRBJ1-6; no definite D call. Germline-derived CDR1 and CDR2 are LNHNV and YYDKDF (reference sequence). The ends were cut back, 3 bases at V and 5 bases at J, with 29 bases in the middle. The CDR3 is 21 residues long. CDR3 residues: CATSSTQLKEEKIENNSPLHF. DNA for the CDR3: TGTGCCACCAGCAGCACACAGCTAAAGGAGGAAAAAATTGAAAATAATTCACCCCTCCACTTT.

The chain links TRBV7-2 to TRBJ1-5; possibly TRBD1 for D (6 bases). Germline V gene sequence: CDR1 SGHTA, CDR2 FQGNSA. The length of the CDR3 is 16 residues. V was trimmed by 1 base and J by 0 bases, leaving 10 bases between them. The CDR3 DNA follows: TGTGCCAGCAGCTTAGGGACAGCTTATAGCAATCAGCCCCAGCATTTT. This sequence encodes CASSLGTAYSNQPQHF.

The chain uses TRBV5-1 and TRBJ1-1; maybe TRBD1 (6 bases). The CDR3 length is 14 residues. Deletions cut 0 bases from V and 1 base from J, with 7 bases between. Germline-derived CDR1 and CDR2 are SGHRS and YFSETQ. DNA for the CDR3: TGCGCCAGCAGCTTGGCGGGACAGAACACTGAAGCTTTCTTT. The encoded protein is CASSLAGQNTEAFF.

The CDR3 loop reads CASSFPPGTGAEAFF. The CDR3 DNA follows: TGTGCCAGCAGCTTCCCGCCGGGGACAGGGGCTGAAGCTTTCTTT. The chain joins TRBV7-2 to TRBJ1-1; 10 nucleotides line up with TRBD1. Germline V gene lookup returns CDR1 SGHTA and CDR2 FQGNSA. The V segment lost 3 bases and the J segment 6 bases; nucleotides outside the gene matches: 7. The CDR3 extends over 15 amino acids.

The CDR3 bases are TGCGCCAGCAGCCTTGACAGGTTTCCCTTGAACACTGAAGCTTTCTTT. It translates to CASSLDRFPLNTEAFF. The chain links TRBV4-1 to TRBJ1-1; weak D call: TRBD1 (6 bases). The germline V gene encodes CDR1 MGHRA and CDR2 YSYEKL. Trimming took 4 bases from V and 0 from J, leaving 15 bases between them. CDR3 length: 16 amino acids.

The V call is TRBV19, the J call TRBJ1-5; TRBD1 agrees at 9 bases. J gave up 4 bases and V 4 bases, and 14 bases lay outside the gene matches. The V gene's germline CDR1 is LNHDA and CDR2 SQIVND (reference sequence). The CDR3 has 18 residues. The CDR3 protein is CASSTIDRGIDLNQPQHF. Written as DNA, the CDR3 is TGTGCCAGTAGTACCATTGACAGGGGGATCGACCTAAATCAGCCCCAGCATTTT.

V and J are TRBV3-1 (or the pseudogene TRBV3-2) and TRBJ1-1; no clear D. V dropped 2 bases and J dropped 0 bases, with 7 bases sitting between them. In germline, CDR1 is LGHDT, CDR2 YNNKEL (reference sequence). The CDR3 spans 14 residues. The CDR3 reads CASSQLRMNTEAFF. As DNA, the CDR3 is TGTGCCAGCAGCCAACTGAGGATGAACACTGAAGCTTTCTTT.

The chain uses TRBV29-1 and TRBJ2-3, with D unclear. Trimming removed 5 bases from V and 5 bases from J, with 8 bases in between. Per germline, CDR1 SQVTM and CDR2 ANQGSEA. CDR3 length: 11 residues. CDR3 protein: CSVLIEDTQYF. As DNA, the CDR3 is TGCAGCGTTCTAATAGAAGATACGCAGTATTTT.

The chain is built from TRBV4-2 and TRBJ1-5; D is ambiguous. V dropped 3 bases and J dropped 5 bases, with 14 bases sitting between them. Germline values: CDR1 LGHNA, CDR2 YNFKEQ. CDR3 length equals 15 residues. CDR3 in DNA: TGTGCCAGCAGCCACACGGGGTCGATAGATCAGCCCCAGCATTTT. It translates to CASSHTGSIDQPQHF.